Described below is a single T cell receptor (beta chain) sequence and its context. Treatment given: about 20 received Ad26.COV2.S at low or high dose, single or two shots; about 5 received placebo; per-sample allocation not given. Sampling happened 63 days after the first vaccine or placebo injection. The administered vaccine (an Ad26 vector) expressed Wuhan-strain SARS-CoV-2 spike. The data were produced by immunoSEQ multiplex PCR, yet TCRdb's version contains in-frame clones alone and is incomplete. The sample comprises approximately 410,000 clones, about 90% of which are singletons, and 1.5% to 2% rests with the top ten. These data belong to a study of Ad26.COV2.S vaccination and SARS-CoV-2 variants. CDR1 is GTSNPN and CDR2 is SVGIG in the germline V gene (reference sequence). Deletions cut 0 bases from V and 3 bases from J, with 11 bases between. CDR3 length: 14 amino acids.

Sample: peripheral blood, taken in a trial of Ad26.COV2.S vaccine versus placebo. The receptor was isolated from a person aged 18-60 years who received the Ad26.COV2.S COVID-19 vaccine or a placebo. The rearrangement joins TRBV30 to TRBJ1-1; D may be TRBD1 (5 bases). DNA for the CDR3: TGTGCCTGGAGTGTACTACCGGGGGACACTGAAGCTTTCTTT. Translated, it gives CAWSVLPGDTEAFF.